The 32 T cell receptor beta chains below all came from one sample that was sequenced in a study of blood T cell repertoires in COVID-19. Sequenced by immunoSEQ multiplex PCR; TCRdb stores in-frame clones only, minus some. Counted here are around 290,000 clones, around 86% occurring once; the ten biggest clones make up 2.6%. Sequencing was done on a sample of PBMCs or T cells enriched from blood (not recorded which). These receptors were taken from a woman aged 18 to 35 who had recovered from COVID-19.

The V and J genes are TRBV2 and TRBJ2-2, with D hard to call. Germline loops: CDR1 SNHLY, CDR2 FYNNEI. The CDR3 covers 13 residues. V lost 8 bases, J lost 6 bases, and 13 bases lay in between. The DNA for the CDR3 is TGTGCCAGCGGCATGATGGTCGCCGGGGAGCTGTTTTTT. This gives the protein CASGMMVAGELFF.

The chain joins TRBV7-6 to TRBJ2-1, with 7 bases identical to TRBD1. V trimming: 3 bases; J trimming: 0 bases; junction bases outside the gene matches: 2. The germline V gene encodes CDR1 SGHVS and CDR2 FNYEAQ. This CDR3 is built from 15 residues. Written as DNA, the CDR3 is TGTGCCAGCAGCTTTAGGGACAGCTCCTACAATGAGCAGTTCTTC. Its protein is CASSFRDSSYNEQFF. Full variable domain (remainder filled in from reference TRBV7-6 and TRBJ2-1): GAGVSQSPRYKVTKRGQDVALRCDPISGHVSLYWYRQALGQGPEFLTYFNYEAQQDKSGLPNDRFSAERPEGSISTLTIQRTEQRDSAMYRCASSFRDSSYNEQFFGPGTRLTVL.

The chain employs TRBV18 and TRBJ2-7; 10 bases are a match to TRBD1. This CDR3 has 14 residues. V was pared by 6 bases and J by 6 bases, with 8 bases of the junction left unmatched. CDR1 and CDR2 from the germline V gene are KGHSH and LQKENI. CDR3 nucleotide sequence: TGTGCCAGCTCGCCCCGGGACAGGGGAGGCGAGCAGTACTTC. It codes for CASSPRDRGGEQYF.

The chain employs TRBV9 and TRBJ2-1; perhaps TRBD2 as D (6 bases). Germline loops: CDR1 SGDLS, CDR2 YYNGEE. Trimming left V 4 bases short and J 5 bases short, with 16 bases between. The CDR3 sequence is 15 residues long. CDR3 in amino acids: CASSTRDSHHNEQFF. Written as DNA, the CDR3 is TGTGCCAGCAGCACCAGGGACTCACACCACAATGAGCAGTTCTTC.

This sequence joins TRBV3-1 (or the pseudogene TRBV3-2) and TRBJ2-3; D might be TRBD2 (6 bases). CDR1 is LGHDT, CDR2 YNNKEL, per germline (reference sequence). The CDR3 runs 15 residues. V was clipped by 4 bases and J by 0 bases, with 11 bases between them. The CDR3, as DNA: TGTGCCAGCAGCCTCACAGCGGGCAGCACAGATACGCAGTATTTT. It specifies CASSLTAGSTDTQYF.

This chain uses TRBV7-9 with TRBJ2-7, with TRBD2 as a possible D gene (5 bases). Looked up from germline, CDR1 is SEHNR and CDR2 is FQNEAQ (reference sequence). This CDR3 has 16 amino acids. V was cut by 2 bases and J by 3 bases, with 17 bases left in between. The CDR3 nucleotides read TGTGCCAGCAGCTTATTGGAAGCGGAGTGGGGCTACGAGCAGTACTTC. As protein: CASSLLEAEWGYEQYF.

The rearrangement links TRBV25-1 to TRBJ2-7, with D possibly matching TRBD1 (5 bases). CDR1 and CDR2 from the germline V gene are MGHDK and SYGVNS. Trimming removed 1 base at V and 5 bases at J, with 12 bases between. This CDR3 contains 14 residues. In nucleotides, the CDR3 is TGTGCCAGCAGTGAATTTAGGGGCGGCAACGAGCAGTACTTC. Its translation: CASSEFRGGNEQYF.

The genes are TRBV28 and TRBJ2-7; 9 bases line up with TRBD2. Per the germline V gene, CDR1 is MDHEN and CDR2 is SYDVKM. The CDR3 loop spans 16 amino acids. V was pared by 3 bases and J by 1 base, with 7 bases of the junction left unmatched. For the CDR3, the DNA is TGTGCCAGCAGTTTGGTTAGAGCGGGAGGATCCTACGAGCAGTACTTC. The encoded protein is CASSLVRAGGSYEQYF.

The sample holds a few counts of this clone. V is TRBV15 and J is TRBJ2-2; 7 bases align to TRBD1. The CDR3 is 15 amino acids. J was trimmed by 5 bases and V by 5 bases; bases with no gene match: 8. Per germline, CDR1 LNHNV and CDR2 YYDKDF (reference sequence). The CDR3 here is CATSYRQGETGELFF. The DNA of the CDR3 is TGTGCCACCAGCTATCGACAGGGAGAGACCGGGGAGCTGTTTTTT. Complete variable domain (other parts from reference TRBV15 and TRBJ2-2): DAMVIQNPRYQVTQFGKPVTLSCSQTLNHNVMYWYQQKSSQAPKLLFHYYDKDFNNEADTPDNFQSRRPNTSFCFLDIRSPGLGDTAMYLCATSYRQGETGELFFGEGSRLTVL.

The V and J genes are TRBV23-1 and TRBJ2-2; D gene unclear. TRBV23-1 is filed as an ORF, its function uncertain. CDR3 length equals 17 residues. Trimming stripped 2 bases from V and 3 bases from J, with 16 bases between. The CDR3 nucleotides read TGCGCCAGCAGTCAAACCGCGGAAGACGCACACACCGGGGAGCTGTTTTTT. This codes for CASSQTAEDAHTGELFF.

This clone came up once. The chain employs TRBV6-4 and TRBJ1-2; possible D gene TRBD1, 5 bases. V dropped 3 bases and J dropped 4 bases, with 15 bases sitting between them. The length of the CDR3 is 15 residues. Germline lookup yields CDR1 MRHNA and CDR2 SNTAGT. CDR3 amino acids: CASSETSQGVYGYTF. CDR3 DNA: TGTGCCAGCAGTGAGACAAGTCAGGGTGTCTATGGCTACACCTTC.

This chain links TRBV5-4 with TRBJ1-2, with 10 positions matching TRBD1. The germline V gene encodes CDR1 SGHNT and CDR2 YYREEE (reference sequence). The ends lost 0 bases at V and 6 bases at J; junction bases unmatched: 5. The CDR3 length is 15 residues. The CDR3 coding sequence is TGTGCCAGCAGCTTGGACTTGACAGGGGGCGATGGCTACACCTTC. Protein: CASSLDLTGGDGYTF. The full variable domain, rest sourced from reference TRBV5-4 and TRBJ1-2, is ETGVTQSPTHLIKTRGQQVTLRCSSQSGHNTVSWYQQALGQGPQFIFQYYREEENGRGNFPPRFSGLQFPNYSSELNVNALELDDSALYLCASSLDLTGGDGYTFGSGTRLTVV.

This clone was observed a single time. DNA of the CDR3: TGTGCCAGCAGTTGGAGCGGGGAGCTGTTTTTT. Amino acid sequence: CASSWSGELFF. The chain recombines TRBV6-5 with TRBJ2-2; no reliable D call. This CDR3 region has 11 residues. Germline CDR1 and CDR2: MNHEY and SVGAGI. V shed 4 bases and J shed 7 bases, with 4 bases lying between them.

The rearrangement uses TRBV19 and TRBJ2-1; TRBD2 aligns across 7 bases. V lost 3 bases and J lost 4; bases outside the gene matches: 3. The CDR3 loop spans 14 amino acids. Germline V gene lookup returns CDR1 LNHDA and CDR2 SQIVND (reference sequence). CDR3 amino acids: CASSMGGDYNEQFF. CDR3 in DNA: TGTGCCAGTAGTATGGGGGGGGATTACAATGAGCAGTTCTTC.

This sequence joins TRBV7-8 and TRBJ1-5; TRBD1 matches 7 bases. This CDR3 region has 15 residues. Germline loops: CDR1 SGHVS, CDR2 FQNEAQ. The J segment lost 5 bases and the V segment lost 5 bases, leaving 9 bases of the junction unmatched. Here the CDR3 DNA reads TGTGCCAGCAGCCCGAGAGGGGGCTGGGATCAGCCCCAGCATTTT. This codes for CASSPRGGWDQPQHF.

The chain combines TRBV6-6 with TRBJ1-4; 8 bases match TRBD1. The CDR3 contains 14 residues. The J segment lost 8 bases and the V segment lost 5 bases, leaving 7 bases of the junction unmatched. Germline V gives CDR1 MNHNY, CDR2 SVGAGI (reference sequence). The CDR3 nucleotides read TGTGCCAGCAGTAGACAGGGGATGGGGGAAAAACTGTTTTTT. This codes for CASSRQGMGEKLFF.

The chain is built from TRBV10-3 and TRBJ1-2; D may be TRBD1 (5 bases). CDR1 and CDR2 (germline): ENHRY, SYGVKD. V shed 8 bases and J shed 7 bases, with 11 bases lying between them. The CDR3 sequence is 11 residues long. The CDR3 nucleotides read TGTGCCATCGAGACAAGGGGTGGCTACACCTTC. Its protein is CAIETRGGYTF.

The chain links TRBV7-2 to TRBJ1-2, with TRBD1 matching over 11 bases. The germline gives CDR1 SGHTA, CDR2 FQGNSA. The CDR3 runs to 15 residues. V dropped 5 bases and J dropped 5; count of bases not matched to a gene: 7. CDR3 bases: TGTGCCAGCAGCCTTGGACAGGGGGCCGGGTATGGCTACACCTTC. Residues: CASSLGQGAGYGYTF. Variable domain in full (rest from reference TRBV7-2 and TRBJ1-2): GAGVSQSPSNKVTEKGKDVELRCDPISGHTALYWYRQSLGQGLEFLIYFQGNSAPDKSGLPSDRFSAERTGGSVSTLTIQRTQQEDSAVYLCASSLGQGAGYGYTFGSGTRLTVV.

The table lists this clone with a count of one. CDR3 sequence (DNA): TGTGCCAGTAGTATTGGACTAGCGGTCTACGAGCAGTACTTC. This translates into CASSIGLAVYEQYF. This chain connects TRBV19 to TRBJ2-7; TRBD2 matches at 10 bases. V lost 3 bases and J lost 3; bases outside the gene matches: 2. Looked up from germline, CDR1 is LNHDA and CDR2 is SQIVND (reference sequence). The CDR3 has 14 residues. The complete variable domain, with remaining parts taken from reference TRBV19 and TRBJ2-7, reads DGGITQSPKYLFRKEGQNVTLSCEQNLNHDAMYWYRQDPGQGLRLIYYSQIVNDFQKGDIAEGYSVSREKKESFPLTVTSAQKNPTAFYLCASSIGLAVYEQYFGPGTRLTVT.

The chain is built from TRBV10-1 and TRBJ2-1; 8 nucleotides agree with TRBD2. The CDR3 is made up of 14 amino acids. Germline CDR1 is WNHNN and CDR2 is SYGVQD (reference sequence). J was trimmed by 8 bases and V by 5 bases; bases with no gene match: 8. The CDR3 DNA reads as TGCGCCAGCAGTCAGAGCGGGGGAGTCTATGAGCAGTTCTTC. As protein: CASSQSGGVYEQFF.

V is TRBV6-5 and J is TRBJ1-5; tentatively, D is TRBD1 (6 bases). Germline V gene data show CDR1 as MNHEY and CDR2 as SVGAGI. V was trimmed by 6 bases and J by 15 bases, leaving 15 bases between them. The CDR3 has 11 residues. The CDR3 nucleotides read TGTGCCAGCAGCACACAGGGAAGGAGGCATTTT. The encoded protein is CASSTQGRRHF.

CDR3 region: CASSLEAPAGGPYEQYF. The CDR3 DNA sequence: TGTGCCAGCAGCTTAGAAGCCCCAGCGGGGGGGCCCTACGAGCAGTACTTC. The chain links TRBV7-6 to TRBJ2-7; 10 bases line up with TRBD2. There are 17 residues in the CDR3. V was clipped by 1 base and J by 2 bases; unmatched bases: 8. Germline V CDR1 and CDR2: SGHVS, FNYEAQ.

This rearrangement joins TRBV14 to TRBJ1-1, with unresolved D. CDR3 size: 15 residues. With 1 base removed from V and 6 bases from J, the gap between germline ends came to 15 bases. Germline V gene data show CDR1 as SGHDN and CDR2 as FVKESK. This chain's CDR3 is CASSQGGRKIAEAFF. The CDR3 DNA follows: TGTGCCAGCAGCCAAGGTGGCAGGAAGATCGCTGAAGCTTTCTTT. Using reference TRBV14 and TRBJ1-1 for the parts outside the CDR3, the full variable domain is EAGVTQFPSHSVIEKGQTVTLRCDPISGHDNLYWYRRVMGKEIKFLLHFVKESKQDESGMPNNRFLAERTGGTYSTLKVQPAELEDSGVYFCASSQGGRKIAEAFFGQGTRLTVV.

The chain links TRBV7-3 to TRBJ2-3; D remains ambiguous. The CDR3 sequence is 13 residues long. Germline CDR1 reads SGHTA; CDR2 reads FQGTGA. Trimming stripped 4 bases from V and 6 bases from J, with 11 bases between. CDR3 sequence: CASSSGPTDTQYF. The DNA for the CDR3 is TGTGCCAGCAGCTCAGGCCCTACCGATACGCAGTATTTT.

This rearrangement joins TRBV7-2 to TRBJ2-7; 7 bases agree with TRBD2. The CDR3 loop spans 14 amino acids. V shed 3 bases and J 2 bases; nucleotides not matched to a gene: 4. Germline V gene data show CDR1 as SGHTA and CDR2 as FQGNSA. The CDR3 bases are TGTGCCAGCAGCTTCTCAGCGGGGACCTACGAGCAGTACTTC. The encoded protein is CASSFSAGTYEQYF.

J is TRBJ2-7 and V is TRBV21-1; TRBD1 reflects the table's D call only, with no check against the DNA. TRBV21-1 is noted as a pseudogene. CDR3 size: 12 residues. DNA for the CDR3: TGTGCCAGCAGATACAGGGGCTCGATGGGGTACTTC. This sequence encodes CASRYRGSMGYF.

V is TRBV6-2 or TRBV6-3 and J is TRBJ2-3; 7 nucleotides agree with TRBD1. In germline, CDR1 is MNHEY, CDR2 SVGEGT. V gave up 5 bases and J gave up 0 bases; unmatched junction bases: 14. CDR3 length equals 18 residues. CDR3 loop: CASSDDQDRRTSTDTQYF. The CDR3, as DNA: TGTGCCAGCAGTGACGACCAGGACAGGCGAACTAGCACAGATACGCAGTATTTT.

In this sample, this clone turned up once. The chain is built from TRBV5-1 and TRBJ1-1, with 9 bases identical to TRBD1. Germline values: CDR1 SGHRS, CDR2 YFSETQ. CDR3 length: 15 residues. With 0 bases clipped from V and 5 bases from J, the junction kept 5 bases outside the gene matches. The CDR3 nucleotides are TGCGCCAGCAGCTTGGAGACAGGGGGTTGGACTGAAGCTTTCTTT. It translates to CASSLETGGWTEAFF.

The V call is TRBV6-4, the J call TRBJ2-2; D gene ambiguous. The CDR3 contains 14 residues. The germline gives CDR1 MRHNA, CDR2 SNTAGT. V lost 0 bases and J 4 bases, leaving 6 bases between the germline ends. The CDR3 DNA sequence: TGTGCCAGCAGTGACTCGGGCCGCACCGGGGAGCTGTTTTTT. It codes for CASSDSGRTGELFF.

This clone was counted once. The rearrangement links TRBV7-7 to TRBJ2-5, with 12 nucleotides matching TRBD2. V lost 6 bases, J lost 2 bases, and 7 bases stayed unmatched. The CDR3 loop spans 16 amino acids. Germline values: CDR1 SSHAT, CDR2 FNYEAQ (reference sequence). CDR3 sequence: CASSPGLAGWQETQYF. The CDR3 DNA reads TGTGCCAGCAGTCCCGGACTAGCGGGATGGCAAGAGACCCAGTACTTC.

In this sample, this clone turned up once. The chain combines TRBV11-3 with TRBJ2-7; perhaps TRBD1 as D (7 bases). The CDR3 is made up of 14 amino acids. Germline loops: CDR1 SGHNT, CDR2 YENEEA. V dropped 5 bases and J dropped 2 bases, with 13 bases sitting between them. CDR3: CASSPGGTAYEQYF. The CDR3 bases are TGTGCCAGCAGCCCAGGGGGGACAGCCTACGAGCAGTACTTC. Variable domain in full (rest from reference TRBV11-3 and TRBJ2-7): EAGVVQSPRYKIIEKKQPVAFWCNPISGHNTLYWYLQNLGQGPELLIRYENEEAVDDSQLPKDRFSAERLKGVDSTLKIQPAELGDSAVYLCASSPGGTAYEQYFGPGTRLTVT.

The rearrangement joins TRBV30 to TRBJ1-1, with TRBD1 identical over 7 bases. The CDR3 is 15 amino acids. Losses at the gene ends were 0 bases for V and 0 bases for J; bases not matched to a gene: 4. Per germline, CDR1 GTSNPN and CDR2 SVGIG (reference sequence). The CDR3 sequence is CAWSVEGALNTEAFF. The CDR3 DNA reads as TGTGCCTGGAGTGTGGAGGGGGCACTGAACACTGAAGCTTTCTTT.